Only one count was recorded for the clone carrying this T cell receptor beta chain. The record originates from a study of T cell changes during pregnancy in multiple sclerosis. V lost 5 bases and J 6 bases, leaving 16 bases between the germline ends. CDR3 length: 14 amino acids. CDR1 MNHEY and CDR2 SMNVEV come from the germline V gene (reference sequence). Here immunoSEQ multiplex PCR was the method, and the copy in TCRdb shows in-frame clones only, minus some. The table lists about 46,000 clones, around 90% of them singletons, with 9% in the top ten. The sequenced sample was CD8+ T cells from peripheral blood mononuclear cells, obtained after pregnancy. The chain employs TRBV27 and TRBJ1-2; D possibly corresponds to TRBD1 (6 bases). This clonotype originated in a female donor with multiple sclerosis, enrolled in a pregnancy study. Written as DNA, the CDR3 is TGTGCCAGCAGTCAGTTTCCAGGGGCCCATGGCTACACCTTC. It encodes CASSQFPGAHGYTF.